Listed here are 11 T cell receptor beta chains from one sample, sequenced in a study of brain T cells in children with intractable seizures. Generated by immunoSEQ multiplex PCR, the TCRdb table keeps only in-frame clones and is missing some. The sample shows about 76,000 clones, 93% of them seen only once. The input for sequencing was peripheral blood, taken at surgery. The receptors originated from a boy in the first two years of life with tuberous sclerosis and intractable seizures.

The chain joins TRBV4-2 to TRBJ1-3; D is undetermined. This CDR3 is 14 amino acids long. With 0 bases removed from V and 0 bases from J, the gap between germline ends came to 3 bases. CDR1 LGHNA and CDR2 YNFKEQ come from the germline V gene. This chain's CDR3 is CASSQDSSGNTIYF. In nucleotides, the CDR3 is TGTGCCAGCAGCCAAGACAGCTCTGGAAACACCATATATTTT.

The DNA for the CDR3 is TGTGCCAGCAGCCGCCCTAGCGGGGGGAGCACAGATACGCAGTATTTT. Encoded protein: CASSRPSGGSTDTQYF. V and J are TRBV4-2 and TRBJ2-3, with 11 bases matching TRBD2. The length of the CDR3 is 16 residues. CDR1 and CDR2 from the germline V gene are LGHNA and YNFKEQ. Trimming took 4 bases from V and 0 from J; bases not matched to a gene: 3.

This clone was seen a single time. The CDR3 loop is CASSPEGGDTDTQYF. DNA of the CDR3: TGCGCCAGCAGCCCGGAGGGAGGGGACACAGATACGCAGTATTTT. The chain combines TRBV4-1 with TRBJ2-3, with 7 nucleotides matching TRBD2. Unmatched junction bases numbered 6, after V lost 4 bases and J lost 2 bases. The CDR3 extends over 15 amino acids. Per germline, CDR1 MGHRA and CDR2 YSYEKL.

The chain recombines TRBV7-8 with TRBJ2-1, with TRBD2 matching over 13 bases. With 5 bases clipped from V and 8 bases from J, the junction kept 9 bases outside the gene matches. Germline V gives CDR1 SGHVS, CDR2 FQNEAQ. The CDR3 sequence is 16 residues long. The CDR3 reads CASSLRTSGSVYEQFF. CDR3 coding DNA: TGTGCCAGCAGCCTACGGACTAGCGGGAGTGTCTATGAGCAGTTCTTC.

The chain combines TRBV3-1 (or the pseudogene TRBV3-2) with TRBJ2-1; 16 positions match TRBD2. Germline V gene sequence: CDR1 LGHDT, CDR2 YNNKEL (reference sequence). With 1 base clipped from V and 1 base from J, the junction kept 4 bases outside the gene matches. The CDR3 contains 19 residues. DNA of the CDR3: TGTGCCAGCAGCCAAGTTTCGGGACTAGCGGGGGGGTCCTACAATGAGCAGTTCTTC. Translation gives CASSQVSGLAGGSYNEQFF.

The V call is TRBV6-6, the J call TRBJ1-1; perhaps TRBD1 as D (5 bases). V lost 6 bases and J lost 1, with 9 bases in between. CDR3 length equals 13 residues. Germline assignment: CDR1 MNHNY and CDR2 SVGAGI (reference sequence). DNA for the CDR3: TGTGCCAGCAGCATTGGGACGAACACTGAAGCTTTCTTT. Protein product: CASSIGTNTEAFF.

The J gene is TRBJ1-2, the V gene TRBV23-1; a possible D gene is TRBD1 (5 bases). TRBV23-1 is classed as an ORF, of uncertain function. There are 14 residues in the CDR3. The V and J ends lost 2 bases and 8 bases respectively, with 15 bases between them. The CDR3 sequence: CASSQAAGTGGYTF. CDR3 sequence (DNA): TGCGCCAGCAGTCAAGCCGCAGGGACTGGAGGCTACACCTTC.

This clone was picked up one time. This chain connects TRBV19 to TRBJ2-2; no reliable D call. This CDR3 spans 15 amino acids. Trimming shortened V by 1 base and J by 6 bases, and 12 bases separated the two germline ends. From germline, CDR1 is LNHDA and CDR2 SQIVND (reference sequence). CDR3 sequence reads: CASSIGTRVSGELFF. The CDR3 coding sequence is TGTGCCAGTAGTATAGGAACACGTGTCTCCGGGGAGCTGTTTTTT.

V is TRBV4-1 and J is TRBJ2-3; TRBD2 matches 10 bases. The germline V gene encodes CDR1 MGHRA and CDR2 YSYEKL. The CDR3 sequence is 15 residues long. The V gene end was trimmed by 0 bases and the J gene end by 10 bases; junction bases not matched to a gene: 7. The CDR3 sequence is CASSQDRALAGAQYF. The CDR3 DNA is TGCGCCAGCAGCCAAGATAGAGCCCTAGCGGGAGCGCAGTATTTT.

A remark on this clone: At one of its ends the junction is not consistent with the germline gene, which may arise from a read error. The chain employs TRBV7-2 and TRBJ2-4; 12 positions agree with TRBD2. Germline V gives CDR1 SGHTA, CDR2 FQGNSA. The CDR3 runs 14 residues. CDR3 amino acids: CASSLIRTSGIWDF. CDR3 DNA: TGTGCCAGCAGCTTAATCCGGACTAGCGGGATCTGGGACTTC.

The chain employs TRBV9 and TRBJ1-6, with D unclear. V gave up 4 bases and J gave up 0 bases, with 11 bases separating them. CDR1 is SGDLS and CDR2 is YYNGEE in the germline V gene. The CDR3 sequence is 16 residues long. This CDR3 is CASSPRVSSYNSPLHF. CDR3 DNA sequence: TGTGCCAGCAGCCCACGGGTCAGCTCCTATAATTCACCCCTCCACTTT.